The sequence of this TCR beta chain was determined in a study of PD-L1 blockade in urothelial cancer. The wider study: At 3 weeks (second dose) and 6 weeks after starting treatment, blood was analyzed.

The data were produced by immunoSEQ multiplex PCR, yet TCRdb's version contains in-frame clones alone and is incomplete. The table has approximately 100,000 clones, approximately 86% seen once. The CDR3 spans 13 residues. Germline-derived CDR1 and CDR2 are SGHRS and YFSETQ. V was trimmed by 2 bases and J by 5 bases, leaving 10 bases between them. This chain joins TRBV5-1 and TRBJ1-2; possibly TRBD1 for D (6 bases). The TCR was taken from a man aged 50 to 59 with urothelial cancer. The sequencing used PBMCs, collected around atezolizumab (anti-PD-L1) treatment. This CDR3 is CASSFRTEYGYTF. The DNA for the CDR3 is TGCGCCAGCAGCTTTCGGACAGAGTATGGCTACACCTTC. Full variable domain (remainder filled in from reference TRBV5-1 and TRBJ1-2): KAGVTQTPRYLIKTRGQQVTLSCSPISGHRSVSWYQQTPGQGLQFLFEYFSETQRNKGNFPGRFSGRQFSNSRSEMNVSTLELGDSALYLCASSFRTEYGYTFGSGTRLTVV.